The 20 T cell receptor beta chains in this list originate from one sample, sequenced in a study of blood T cell repertoires in COVID-19 (TCRdb year 2020). Libraries were constructed by the immunoSEQ multiplex PCR assay. Drawn from immuneACCESS, this table holds only the in-frame rearrangements with V and J called that TCRdb kept. Clones are partly lost; checked studies trace under half to an unresolved V gene and leave the rest unexplained. The sample profile shows some 120,000 clones; 90% of them were found once. The biggest ten clones account for approximately 1.7% of the sample. Material for sequencing was peripheral blood. The receptor set was obtained from a human donor with active COVID-19. The donor label of this sample is uncertain.

The chain couples TRBV5-6 to TRBJ1-6; a weak D match, TRBD1 (6 bases). Germline V gene sequence: CDR1 SGHDT, CDR2 YYEEEE. V was trimmed by 1 base and J by 9 bases, leaving 14 bases between them. CDR3 size: 15 residues. CDR3 loop: CASSLFSGVGSPLHF. In DNA form, the CDR3 reads TGTGCCAGCAGCTTGTTTTCAGGGGTTGGTTCACCCCTCCACTTT.

The chain is built from TRBV2 and TRBJ1-5, with TRBD1 matching 10 bases. Germline CDR1 reads SNHLY; CDR2 reads FYNNEI. The CDR3 totals 16 residues. With V trimmed by 4 bases and J by 8 bases, 11 bases remained unmatched. CDR3 sequence: CASSVDRGRIKEPQHF. CDR3 nucleotide sequence: TGTGCCAGCAGTGTCGACAGGGGGCGAATTAAGGAGCCCCAGCATTTT.

A few counts support this clone. This chain joins TRBV25-1 and TRBJ1-2; weak D call: TRBD1 (6 bases). The CDR3 is made up of 14 amino acids. V was cut by 6 bases and J by 4 bases, with 15 bases left in between. Germline V CDR1 and CDR2: MGHDK, SYGVNS. The CDR3 nucleotides are TGTGCCAGCAGAGAGACAGGCCTCTCCTATGGCTACACCTTC. It encodes CASRETGLSYGYTF.

J is TRBJ1-3 and V is TRBV2; D perhaps matches TRBD1 (6 bases). There are 15 residues in the CDR3. Germline V CDR1 and CDR2: SNHLY, FYNNEI. The V and J ends lost 8 bases and 0 bases respectively, with 14 bases between them. The CDR3 region has the DNA TGTGCCAGCCGCCTGGGGGCTTTCTCTGGAAACACCATATATTTT. The encoded protein is CASRLGAFSGNTIYF. The variable domain in full, completed from reference TRBV2 and TRBJ1-3, reads EPEVTQTPSHQVTQMGQEVILRCVPISNHLYFYWYRQILGQKVEFLVSFYNNEISEKSEIFDDQFSVERPDGSNFTLKIRSTKLEDSAMYFCASRLGAFSGNTIYFGEGSWLTVV.

The V gene is TRBV10-3, the J gene TRBJ1-6; D not resolved. The CDR3 runs 11 residues. Germline loops: CDR1 ENHRY, CDR2 SYGVKD. Trimming left V 3 bases short and J 9 bases short, with 3 bases between. The DNA of the CDR3 is TGTGCCATCAGTGACAGTTCACCCCTCCACTTT. It translates to CAISDSSPLHF.

This chain connects TRBV14 to TRBJ2-2; 7 nucleotides align to TRBD2. This CDR3 comprises 16 residues. Germline CDR1 is SGHDN and CDR2 is FVKESK. V lost 2 bases to trimming and J lost 4 bases; unmatched junction nucleotides: 7. CDR3 amino acids: CASSQTGLRLTGELFF. Written as DNA, the CDR3 is TGTGCCAGCAGCCAAACGGGACTACGTCTCACCGGGGAGCTGTTTTTT. The variable domain in full, completed from reference TRBV14 and TRBJ2-2, reads EAGVTQFPSHSVIEKGQTVTLRCDPISGHDNLYWYRRVMGKEIKFLLHFVKESKQDESGMPNNRFLAERTGGTYSTLKVQPAELEDSGVYFCASSQTGLRLTGELFFGEGSRLTVL.

V gene TRBV3-1 (or the pseudogene TRBV3-2) combines with J gene TRBJ2-3; D perhaps matches TRBD2 (5 bases). Germline CDR1 and CDR2: LGHDT and YNNKEL (reference sequence). Trimming removed 1 base from V and 5 bases from J, with 7 bases in between. The CDR3 runs 13 residues. This chain's CDR3 is CASSQARGDTQYF. The CDR3 coding sequence is TGTGCCAGCAGCCAAGCACGGGGAGATACGCAGTATTTT.

This clone occurred a few times. The V and J genes are TRBV27 and TRBJ2-2, with D unresolved. From germline, CDR1 is MNHEY and CDR2 SMNVEV (reference sequence). With 3 bases removed from V and 5 bases from J, the gap between germline ends came to 13 bases. This CDR3 spans 15 amino acids. The CDR3: CASSFRPPGTGELFF. DNA of the CDR3: TGTGCCAGCAGTTTCCGTCCCCCCGGGACCGGGGAGCTGTTTTTT.

The J gene is TRBJ1-2, the V gene TRBV9; D call uncertain. CDR1 and CDR2 (germline): SGDLS, YYNGEE. Trimming stripped 0 bases from V and 8 bases from J, with 11 bases between. This CDR3 spans 13 amino acids. The CDR3 bases are TGTGCCAGCAGCGTAGGACCGCGGAGGGGCTACACCTTC. Translation: CASSVGPRRGYTF.

The rearrangement joins TRBV18 to TRBJ2-3; the D is unclear. Trimming cost V 3 bases and J 1 base, with 8 bases left between them. Germline V gene lookup returns CDR1 KGHSH and CDR2 LQKENI. The CDR3 sequence is 14 residues long. CDR3 nucleotide sequence: TGTGCCAGCTCACCGCCCGTAGGCACAGATACGCAGTATTTT. Amino acids: CASSPPVGTDTQYF. The whole variable domain, remainder taken from reference TRBV18 and TRBJ2-3, is NAGVMQNPRHLVRRRGQEARLRCSPMKGHSHVYWYRQLPEEGLKFMVYLQKENIIDESGMPKERFSAEFPKEGPSILRIQQVVRGDSAAYFCASSPPVGTDTQYFGPGTRLTVL.

This clone turned up a few times. V is TRBV6-6 and J is TRBJ1-3; D gene ambiguous. Germline V gene lookup returns CDR1 MNHNY and CDR2 SVGAGI (reference sequence). This CDR3 is 11 amino acids long. V lost 6 bases, J lost 10 bases, and 10 bases lay in between. Here the CDR3 DNA reads TGTGCCAGCAGACGGGAAGGAACCATATATTTT. This gives the protein CASRREGTIYF.

The chain couples TRBV4-3 to TRBJ2-2, with unresolved D. V lost 4 bases to trimming and J lost 5 bases, with 11 bases between them. Germline CDR1 is LGHNA and CDR2 is YSLEER. The length of the CDR3 is 14 residues. DNA for the CDR3: TGCGCCAGCAGCCTAACAAAGAAGACCGGGGAGCTGTTTTTT. Protein sequence: CASSLTKKTGELFF.

This sequence joins TRBV6-2 or TRBV6-3 and TRBJ2-7, with 12 bases lining up with TRBD1. Trimming at V came to 4 bases and at J to 4 bases, leaving 2 bases not matched to a gene. Looked up from germline, CDR1 is MNHEY and CDR2 is SVGEGT. The CDR3 sequence is 14 residues long. CDR3 coding DNA: TGTGCCAGCAGTTGGGGACAGGGGGCTTACGAGCAGTACTTC. Translated, it gives CASSWGQGAYEQYF.

The rearrangement uses TRBV30 and TRBJ1-1; D is uncertain. Trimming pared 2 bases from V and 1 base from J, leaving 5 bases between. Per the germline V gene, CDR1 is GTSNPN and CDR2 is SVGIG (reference sequence). The CDR3 sequence is 12 residues long. CDR3 nucleotides: TGTGCCTGGAGTCCCAGGAACACTGAAGCTTTCTTT. This codes for CAWSPRNTEAFF.

The rearrangement joins TRBV7-3 to TRBJ1-5, with TRBD1 matching 9 bases. CDR3 length equals 13 residues. CDR1 and CDR2 from the germline V gene are SGHTA and FQGTGA. Trimming took 5 bases from V and 5 from J; bases not matched to a gene: 1. In nucleotides, the CDR3 is TGTGCCAGCAGCCGGGACAGGGATCAGCCCCAGCATTTT. It yields the protein CASSRDRDQPQHF.

The genes are TRBV7-8 and TRBJ2-4, with D perhaps TRBD2 (7 bases). V was cut by 5 bases and J by 0 bases, with 14 bases left in between. CDR3 length equals 16 residues. Germline assignment: CDR1 SGHVS and CDR2 FQNEAQ. The CDR3 protein is CASSPTRGGAKNIQYF. The CDR3 bases are TGTGCCAGCAGCCCGACTAGGGGGGGAGCCAAAAACATTCAGTACTTC.

This clone has a single count. The DNA of the CDR3 is TGTGCCAGCAGCCGGGGGGGCGACACAGATACGCAGTATTTT. Its translation: CASSRGGDTDTQYF. The rearrangement uses TRBV6-5 and TRBJ2-3; 8 nucleotides match TRBD2. The junction had 4 bases not matched to a gene; V was cut back by 6 bases and J by 2 bases. The CDR3 loop spans 14 amino acids. Germline assignment: CDR1 MNHEY and CDR2 SVGAGI.

In DNA form, the CDR3 reads TGTGCCAGTAGTATTCAACCCGGACGAGCGGGGGAGCAGTACTTC. It encodes CASSIQPGRAGEQYF. The V gene is TRBV19, the J gene TRBJ2-7, with 7 nucleotides matching TRBD2. This CDR3 has 15 residues. Germline CDR1 reads LNHDA; CDR2 reads SQIVND (reference sequence). V lost 3 bases and J lost 7; bases outside the gene matches: 12. The full variable domain, its missing parts supplied by reference TRBV19 and TRBJ2-7, is DGGITQSPKYLFRKEGQNVTLSCEQNLNHDAMYWYRQDPGQGLRLIYYSQIVNDFQKGDIAEGYSVSREKKESFPLTVTSAQKNPTAFYLCASSIQPGRAGEQYFGPGTRLTVT.

This clone was seen a few times. This rearrangement joins TRBV10-3 to TRBJ2-3; D uncertain. Germline lookup yields CDR1 ENHRY and CDR2 SYGVKD. CDR3 length equals 14 residues. V was pared by 2 bases and J by 2 bases, with 8 bases between. The CDR3 protein is CAISEGRTTDTQYF. DNA for the CDR3: TGTGCCATCAGTGAGGGCAGAACCACAGATACGCAGTATTTT.

V usage is TRBV12-3 or TRBV12-4 and J usage is TRBJ1-2; D unresolved. V was clipped by 6 bases and J by 8 bases, with 10 bases between them. The CDR3 is made up of 11 amino acids. The chain's CDR3 is CASSRLGGYTF. DNA for the CDR3: TGTGCCAGCAGCCGCCTCGGGGGCTACACCTTC.